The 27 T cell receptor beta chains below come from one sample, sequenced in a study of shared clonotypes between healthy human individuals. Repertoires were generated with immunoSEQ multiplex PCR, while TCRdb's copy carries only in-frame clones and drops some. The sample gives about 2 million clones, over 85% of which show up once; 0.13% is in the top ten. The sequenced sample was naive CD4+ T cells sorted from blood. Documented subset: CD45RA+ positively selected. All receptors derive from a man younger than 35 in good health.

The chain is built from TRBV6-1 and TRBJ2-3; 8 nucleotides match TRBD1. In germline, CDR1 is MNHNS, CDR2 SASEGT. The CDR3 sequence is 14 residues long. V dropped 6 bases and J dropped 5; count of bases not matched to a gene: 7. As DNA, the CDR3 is TGTGCCAGCAGAACCGGGACAGGTCTAGATACGCAGTATTTT. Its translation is CASRTGTGLDTQYF.

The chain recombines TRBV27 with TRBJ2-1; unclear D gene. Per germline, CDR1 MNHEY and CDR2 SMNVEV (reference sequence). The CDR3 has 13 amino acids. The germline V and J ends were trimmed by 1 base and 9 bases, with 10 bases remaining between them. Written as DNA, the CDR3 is TGTGCCAGCAGTTTATATGCAGGACCTGAGCAGTTCTTC. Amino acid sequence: CASSLYAGPEQFF.

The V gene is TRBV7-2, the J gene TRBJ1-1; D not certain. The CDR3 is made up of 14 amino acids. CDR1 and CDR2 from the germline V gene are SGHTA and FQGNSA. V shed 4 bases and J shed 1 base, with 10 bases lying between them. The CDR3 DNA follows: TGTGCCAGCAGCTCCCTGCCGGGGAACACTGAAGCTTTCTTT. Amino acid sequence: CASSSLPGNTEAFF.

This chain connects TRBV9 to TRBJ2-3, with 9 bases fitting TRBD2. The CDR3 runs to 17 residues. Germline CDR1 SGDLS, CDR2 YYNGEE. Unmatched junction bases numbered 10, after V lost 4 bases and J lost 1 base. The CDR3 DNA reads TGTGCCAGCAGCAGCGGATTAGCGGGGGTTGGCACAGATACGCAGTATTTT. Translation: CASSSGLAGVGTDTQYF.

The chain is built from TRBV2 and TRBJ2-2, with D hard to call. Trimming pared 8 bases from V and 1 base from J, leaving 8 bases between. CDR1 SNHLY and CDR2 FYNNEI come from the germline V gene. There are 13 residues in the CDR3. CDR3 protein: CASQPGNTGELFF. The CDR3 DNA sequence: TGTGCCAGCCAGCCGGGGAACACCGGGGAGCTGTTTTTT.

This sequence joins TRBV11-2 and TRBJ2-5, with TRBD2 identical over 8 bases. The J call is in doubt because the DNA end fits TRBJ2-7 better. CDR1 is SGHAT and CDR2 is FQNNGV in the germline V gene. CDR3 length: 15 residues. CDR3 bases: TGTGCCAGCAGCTCTCTCCAGCGGGAGAGGTACGAGCAGTACTTC. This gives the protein CASSSLQRERYEQYF.

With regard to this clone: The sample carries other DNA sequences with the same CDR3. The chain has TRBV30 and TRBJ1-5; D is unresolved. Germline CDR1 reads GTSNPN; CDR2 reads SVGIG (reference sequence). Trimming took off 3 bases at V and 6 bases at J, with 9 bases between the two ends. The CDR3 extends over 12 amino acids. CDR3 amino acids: CAWSPGGQPQHF. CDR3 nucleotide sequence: TGTGCCTGGAGCCCCGGAGGTCAGCCCCAGCATTTT.

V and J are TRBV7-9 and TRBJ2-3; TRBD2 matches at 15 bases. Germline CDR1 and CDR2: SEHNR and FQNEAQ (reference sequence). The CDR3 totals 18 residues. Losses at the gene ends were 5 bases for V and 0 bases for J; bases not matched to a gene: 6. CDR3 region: CASSPWTSGRGSTDTQYF. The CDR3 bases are TGTGCCAGCAGCCCGTGGACTAGCGGGAGGGGAAGCACAGATACGCAGTATTTT.

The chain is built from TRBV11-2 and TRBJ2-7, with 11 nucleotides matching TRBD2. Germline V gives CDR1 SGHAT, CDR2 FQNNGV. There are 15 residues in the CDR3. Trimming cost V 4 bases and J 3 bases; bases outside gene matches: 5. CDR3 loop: CASSSTSGGHYEQYF. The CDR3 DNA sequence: TGTGCCAGCAGCTCAACTAGCGGGGGCCACTACGAGCAGTACTTC.

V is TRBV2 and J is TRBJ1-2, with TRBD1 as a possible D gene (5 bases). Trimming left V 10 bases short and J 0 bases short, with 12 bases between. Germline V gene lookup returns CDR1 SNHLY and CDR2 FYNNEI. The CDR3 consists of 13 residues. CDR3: CATEGLSNYGYTF. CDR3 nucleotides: TGTGCCACCGAGGGGTTATCTAACTATGGCTACACCTTC.

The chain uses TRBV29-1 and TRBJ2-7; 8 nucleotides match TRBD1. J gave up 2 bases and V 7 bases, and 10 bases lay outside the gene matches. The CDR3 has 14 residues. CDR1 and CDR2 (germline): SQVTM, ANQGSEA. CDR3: CSGLSGTGPYEQYF. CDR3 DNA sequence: TGCAGCGGACTCTCCGGGACAGGACCCTACGAGCAGTACTTC.

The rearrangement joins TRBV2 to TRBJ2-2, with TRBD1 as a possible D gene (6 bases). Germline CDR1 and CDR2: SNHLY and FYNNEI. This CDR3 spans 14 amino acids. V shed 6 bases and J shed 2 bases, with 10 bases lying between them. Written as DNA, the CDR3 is TGTGCCAGCAGGGTACAGGGCAACACCGGGGAGCTGTTTTTT. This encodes CASRVQGNTGELFF.

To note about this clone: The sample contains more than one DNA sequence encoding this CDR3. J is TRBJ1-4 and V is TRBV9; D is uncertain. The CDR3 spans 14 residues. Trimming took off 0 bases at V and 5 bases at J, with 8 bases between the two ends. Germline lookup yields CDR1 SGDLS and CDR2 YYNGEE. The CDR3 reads CASSVGGGNEKLFF. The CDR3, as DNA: TGTGCCAGCAGCGTAGGTGGCGGGAATGAAAAACTGTTTTTT. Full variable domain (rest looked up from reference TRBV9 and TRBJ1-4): DSGVTQTPKHLITATGQRVTLRCSPRSGDLSVYWYQQSLDQGLQFLIQYYNGEERAKGNILERFSAQQFPDLHSELNLSSLELGDSALYFCASSVGGGNEKLFFGSGTQLSVL.

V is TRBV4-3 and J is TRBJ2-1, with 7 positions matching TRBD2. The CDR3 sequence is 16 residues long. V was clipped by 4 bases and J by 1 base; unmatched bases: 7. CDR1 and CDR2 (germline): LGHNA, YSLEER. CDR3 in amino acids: CASSPRASGSYNEQFF. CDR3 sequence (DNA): TGCGCCAGCAGCCCAAGGGCTAGCGGATCCTACAATGAGCAGTTCTTC.

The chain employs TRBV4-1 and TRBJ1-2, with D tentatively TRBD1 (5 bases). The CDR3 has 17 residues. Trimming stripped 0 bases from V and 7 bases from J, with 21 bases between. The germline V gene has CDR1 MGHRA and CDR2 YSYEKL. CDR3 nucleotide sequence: TGCGCCAGCAGCCAAGAAAGAAGGGGAAGCCCATCTTCTGGCTACACCTTC. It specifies CASSQERRGSPSSGYTF.

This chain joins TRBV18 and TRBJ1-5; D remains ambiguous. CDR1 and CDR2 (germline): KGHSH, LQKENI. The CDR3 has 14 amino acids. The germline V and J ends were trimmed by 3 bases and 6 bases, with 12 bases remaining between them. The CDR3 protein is CASSPARAVQPQHF. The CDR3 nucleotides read TGTGCCAGCTCACCCGCCCGGGCGGTTCAGCCCCAGCATTTT.

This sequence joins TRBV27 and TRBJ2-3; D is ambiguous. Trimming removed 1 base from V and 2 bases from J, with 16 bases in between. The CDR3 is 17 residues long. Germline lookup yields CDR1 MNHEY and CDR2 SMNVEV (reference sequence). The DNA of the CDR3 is TGTGCCAGCAGTTTATGGTCCGGCGCGGTGAACACAGATACGCAGTATTTT. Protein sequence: CASSLWSGAVNTDTQYF.

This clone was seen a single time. CDR3 sequence reads: CASRVQGYEQYF. As DNA, the CDR3 is TGTGCCAGCAGAGTACAGGGGTACGAGCAGTACTTC. The chain combines TRBV6-1 with TRBJ2-7; 7 nucleotides match TRBD1. The CDR3 consists of 12 residues. The germline V gene has CDR1 MNHNS and CDR2 SASEGT. Trimming took 6 bases from V and 4 from J; bases not matched to a gene: 3.

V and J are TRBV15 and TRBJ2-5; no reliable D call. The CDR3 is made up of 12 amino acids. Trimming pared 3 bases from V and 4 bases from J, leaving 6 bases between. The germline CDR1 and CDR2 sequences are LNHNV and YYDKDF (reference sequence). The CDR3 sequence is CATSRSIETQYF. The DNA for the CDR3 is TGTGCCACCAGCAGGAGCATAGAGACCCAGTACTTC. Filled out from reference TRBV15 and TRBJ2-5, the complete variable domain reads DAMVIQNPRYQVTQFGKPVTLSCSQTLNHNVMYWYQQKSSQAPKLLFHYYDKDFNNEADTPDNFQSRRPNTSFCFLDIRSPGLGDTAMYLCATSRSIETQYFGPGTRLLVL.

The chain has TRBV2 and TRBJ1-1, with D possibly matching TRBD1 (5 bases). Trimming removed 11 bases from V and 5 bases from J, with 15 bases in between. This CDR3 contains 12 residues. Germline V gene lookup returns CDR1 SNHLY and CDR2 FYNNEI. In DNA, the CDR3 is TGTGCCTCCAGTTCCGGGGGGACTGAAGCTTTCTTT. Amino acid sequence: CASSSGGTEAFF.

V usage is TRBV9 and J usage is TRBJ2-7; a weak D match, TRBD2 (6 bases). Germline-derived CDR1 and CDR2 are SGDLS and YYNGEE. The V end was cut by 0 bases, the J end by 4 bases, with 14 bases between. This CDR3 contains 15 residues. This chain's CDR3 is CASSVGGRESYEQYF. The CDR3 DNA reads TGTGCCAGCAGCGTAGGAGGGCGGGAAAGTTACGAGCAGTACTTC.

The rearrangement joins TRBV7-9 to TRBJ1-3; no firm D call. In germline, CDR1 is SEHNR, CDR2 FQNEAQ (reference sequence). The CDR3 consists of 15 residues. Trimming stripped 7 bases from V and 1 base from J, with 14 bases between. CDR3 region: CASTQVVKSGNTIYF. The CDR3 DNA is TGTGCCAGCACCCAAGTAGTGAAATCTGGAAACACCATATATTTT.

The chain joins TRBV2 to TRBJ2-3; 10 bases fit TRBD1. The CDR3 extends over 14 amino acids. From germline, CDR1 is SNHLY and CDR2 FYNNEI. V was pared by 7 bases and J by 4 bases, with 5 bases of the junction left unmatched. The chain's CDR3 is CASNRDRGADTQYF. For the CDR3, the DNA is TGTGCCAGCAATCGGGACAGGGGAGCAGATACGCAGTATTTT.

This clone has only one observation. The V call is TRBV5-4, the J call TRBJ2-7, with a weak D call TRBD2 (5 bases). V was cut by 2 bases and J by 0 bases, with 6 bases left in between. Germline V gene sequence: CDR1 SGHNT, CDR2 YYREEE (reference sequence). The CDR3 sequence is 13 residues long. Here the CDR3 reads CASSFSDSYEQYF. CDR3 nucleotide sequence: TGTGCCAGCAGCTTTAGCGACTCCTACGAGCAGTACTTC.

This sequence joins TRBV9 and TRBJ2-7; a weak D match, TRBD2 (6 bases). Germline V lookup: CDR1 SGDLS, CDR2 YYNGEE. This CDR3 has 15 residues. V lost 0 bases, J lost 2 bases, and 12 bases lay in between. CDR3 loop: CASSVESGLTYEQYF. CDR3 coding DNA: TGTGCCAGCAGCGTAGAGAGCGGACTAACCTACGAGCAGTACTTC.

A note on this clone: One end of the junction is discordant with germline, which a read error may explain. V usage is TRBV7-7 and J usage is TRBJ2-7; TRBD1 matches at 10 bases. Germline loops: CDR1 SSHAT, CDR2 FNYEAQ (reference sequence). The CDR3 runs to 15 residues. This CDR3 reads CASSLRTGGGNEQYF. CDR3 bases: TGTGCTAGCAGCCTGCGGACAGGGGGAGGGAACGAGCAGTACTTC.

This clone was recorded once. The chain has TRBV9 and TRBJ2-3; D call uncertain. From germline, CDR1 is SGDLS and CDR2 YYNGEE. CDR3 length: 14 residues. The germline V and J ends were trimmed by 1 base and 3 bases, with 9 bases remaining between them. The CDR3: CASSVYGLTDTQYF. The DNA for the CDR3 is TGTGCCAGCAGCGTATACGGGTTAACAGATACGCAGTATTTT.